This T cell receptor (beta chain) was identified in a study of tumor-infiltrating lymphocytes in primary liver carcinoma. Study-level information: The patients had histopathologically diagnosed primary liver carcinoma, and their disease was treated by surgical resection. Roughly 3.65 to 8 million productive TCRbeta reads were obtained per sample, with similar numbers across tissue types.

The researchers produced TCR beta cDNA from roughly 550 ng total RNA with a constant-region primer. TCR beta libraries came from three nested multiplex PCR rounds using slightly modified ARM-PCR. With TRBV1-TRBV30 forward primers and a C-beta reverse primer, the first two PCR rounds were run for roughly 10 cycles each. TCRdb independently ran MiXCR on the multiplex PCR reads; one entry per CDR3 protein. This sample has approximately 330,000 distinct CDR3 sequences, with about two thirds found just once. Unsorted whole blood served as the source of blood RNA, and germline DNA was extracted as well. The study, taken as a whole, reports: The use of bulk unsorted samples meant that CD4+ and CD8+ repertoires were not compared. Tumor-adjacent and tumor-blood pairs showed less overlap than tumor region pairs.

As concerns this clonotype: What it recognizes is unknown.

Trimming pared 1 base from V and 11 bases from J, leaving 14 bases between. Germline values: CDR1 MNHNS, CDR2 SASEGT. The CDR3 has 13 residues. Sequencing was done on a sample of peripheral blood. The receptor comes from a man aged 35 to 55 with primary liver carcinoma and hepatitis B virus infection. The chain has TRBV6-1 and TRBJ1-1, with D possibly matching TRBD1 (5 bases). DNA of the CDR3: TGTGCCAGCAGTGAAGTGGGGGGAAAGGTGGCTTTCTTT. This encodes CASSEVGGKVAFF.